Following are 32 T cell receptor beta chains from one sample sequenced in a study of PD-L1 blockade in urothelial cancer. Assay: immunoSEQ multiplex PCR; the TCRdb copy retains only in-frame clones and omits some. The sample holds tens of thousands of clones, around 85% seen once. The sample's time point: peripheral blood 6 weeks after treatment start. Sequencing used PBMCs, obtained around atezolizumab (anti-PD-L1) treatment. The receptors originated from a man aged 50 to 59 with urothelial cancer.

This chain joins TRBV7-9 and TRBJ2-5; 8 nucleotides line up with TRBD2. The CDR3 extends over 13 amino acids. Germline CDR1 and CDR2: SEHNR and FQNEAQ (reference sequence). The V gene end was trimmed by 8 bases and the J gene end by 4 bases; junction bases not matched to a gene: 6. Here the CDR3 reads CASLIGGGETQYF. CDR3 sequence (DNA): TGTGCCAGCCTTATCGGGGGGGGAGAGACCCAGTACTTC.

The genes are TRBV4-1 and TRBJ2-3; 7 bases map to TRBD2. Germline V gene lookup returns CDR1 MGHRA and CDR2 YSYEKL. The J segment lost 3 bases and the V segment lost 1 base, leaving 16 bases of the junction unmatched. The CDR3 is made up of 19 amino acids. The CDR3 region has the DNA TGCGCCAGCAGCCAAGGGGTGACTAGCCCAACCCCGGGAACAGATACGCAGTATTTT. Translated, it gives CASSQGVTSPTPGTDTQYF.

The V call is TRBV7-3, the J call TRBJ2-1, with D tentatively TRBD2 (6 bases). CDR1 SGHTA and CDR2 FQGTGA come from the germline V gene. V was cut by 4 bases and J by 5 bases, with 9 bases left in between. CDR3 length: 13 residues. Here the CDR3 reads CASSSGLNNEQFF. The CDR3 nucleotides are TGTGCCAGCAGCTCGGGACTTAACAATGAGCAGTTCTTC.

J is TRBJ2-7 and V is TRBV29-1, with D possibly TRBD2 on 5 matching bases. V was pared by 4 bases and J by 3 bases, with 13 bases between. Germline V gives CDR1 SQVTM, CDR2 ANQGSEA. This CDR3 is 13 amino acids long. The DNA of the CDR3 is TGCAGCGTTGGGCGGCGGGCCAGCTACGAGCAGTACTTC. This encodes CSVGRRASYEQYF.

V and J are TRBV19 and TRBJ1-2; TRBD1 aligns across 8 bases. Germline CDR1 and CDR2: LNHDA and SQIVND (reference sequence). The CDR3 consists of 15 residues. V gave up 5 bases and J gave up 1 base; unmatched junction bases: 6. CDR3: CASSDGQGYNYGYTF. The DNA for the CDR3 is TGTGCCAGTAGTGACGGACAGGGTTATAACTATGGCTACACCTTC.

The CDR3 protein is CASSLAGKFYEQYF. The CDR3 DNA sequence: TGTGCCAGCAGTCTAGCGGGAAAATTCTACGAGCAGTACTTC. The V call is TRBV11-2, the J call TRBJ2-7; TRBD2 aligns across 9 bases. Germline V gene data show CDR1 as SGHAT and CDR2 as FQNNGV. The CDR3 runs 14 residues. V dropped 6 bases and J dropped 3; count of bases not matched to a gene: 6.

The chain uses TRBV6-8 and TRBJ1-1, with 7 nucleotides matching TRBD1. V was clipped by 6 bases and J by 6 bases; unmatched bases: 10. CDR1 is MNHGY and CDR2 is SAAAGT in the germline V gene. The CDR3 runs 14 residues. The CDR3 reads CASRSGRGESEAFF. The CDR3 coding sequence is TGTGCCAGCAGATCTGGCAGGGGGGAATCTGAAGCTTTCTTT.

The chain is built from TRBV9 and TRBJ2-3; 7 bases align to TRBD1. The CDR3 runs 13 residues. V gave up 7 bases and J gave up 5 bases; unmatched junction bases: 7. The germline V gene has CDR1 SGDLS and CDR2 YYNGEE. The CDR3, as DNA: TGTGCCAGCGGAGAGGGGGCCGGAGATACGCAGTATTTT. It specifies CASGEGAGDTQYF. Full variable domain (rest looked up from reference TRBV9 and TRBJ2-3): DSGVTQTPKHLITATGQRVTLRCSPRSGDLSVYWYQQSLDQGLQFLIQYYNGEERAKGNILERFSAQQFPDLHSELNLSSLELGDSALYFCASGEGAGDTQYFGPGTRLTVL.

The genes are TRBV7-2 and TRBJ1-5; 9 bases map to TRBD1. V dropped 0 bases and J dropped 6; count of bases not matched to a gene: 3. Looked up from germline, CDR1 is SGHTA and CDR2 is FQGNSA. The CDR3 contains 15 residues. The CDR3 sequence: CASSLADRGIQPQHF. Written as DNA, the CDR3 is TGTGCCAGCAGCTTAGCCGACAGGGGGATTCAGCCCCAGCATTTT.

The gene calls are TRBV5-5 and TRBJ1-5, with D perhaps TRBD1 (5 bases). CDR1 and CDR2 (germline): SGHKS, YYEKEE (reference sequence). V was cut by 4 bases and J by 4 bases, with 15 bases left in between. The CDR3 runs 15 residues. CDR3 coding DNA: TGTGCCAGCAGCCCTGCCGTGGCAGGGAATCAGCCCCAGCATTTT. It specifies CASSPAVAGNQPQHF. The entire variable domain, with the rest obtained from reference TRBV5-5 and TRBJ1-5, is as follows: DAGVTQSPTHLIKTRGQQVTLRCSPISGHKSVSWYQQVLGQGPQFIFQYYEKEERGRGNFPDRFSARQFPNYSSELNVNALLLGDSALYLCASSPAVAGNQPQHFGDGTRLSIL.

J is TRBJ2-5 and V is TRBV5-1; 8 nucleotides match TRBD1. This CDR3 has 17 residues. V was clipped by 4 bases and J by 2 bases; unmatched bases: 13. The germline CDR1 and CDR2 sequences are SGHRS and YFSETQ. CDR3 residues: CASSLGTGTVRQETQYF. CDR3 in DNA: TGCGCCAGCAGCCTAGGGACAGGTACGGTACGGCAAGAGACCCAGTACTTC.

V usage is TRBV5-5 and J usage is TRBJ2-1; 9 positions agree with TRBD2. Germline V gene sequence: CDR1 SGHKS, CDR2 YYEKEE (reference sequence). This CDR3 spans 16 amino acids. Germline trimming cut 4 bases from V and 2 bases from J; bases unmatched to any gene: 7. CDR3 in amino acids: CASSREAGGTYNEQFF. Written as DNA, the CDR3 is TGTGCCAGCAGCCGCGAAGCGGGAGGAACCTACAATGAGCAGTTCTTC.

The chain has TRBV5-4 and TRBJ2-2, with a tentative D call TRBD2 (5 bases). The germline V gene encodes CDR1 SGHNT and CDR2 YYREEE (reference sequence). The CDR3 runs to 17 residues. Trimming left V 4 bases short and J 4 bases short, with 20 bases between. This chain's CDR3 is CASSPRQSVGSTGELFF. The CDR3 coding sequence is TGTGCCAGCAGCCCCCGTCAGTCGGTGGGGAGCACCGGGGAGCTGTTTTTT. Together with reference TRBV5-4 and TRBJ2-2, the CDR3 gives the full variable domain: ETGVTQSPTHLIKTRGQQVTLRCSSQSGHNTVSWYQQALGQGPQFIFQYYREEENGRGNFPPRFSGLQFPNYSSELNVNALELDDSALYLCASSPRQSVGSTGELFFGEGSRLTVL.

V and J are TRBV29-1 and TRBJ2-2, with TRBD2 matching over 13 bases. This CDR3 is built from 15 residues. Per the germline V gene, CDR1 is SQVTM and CDR2 is ANQGSEA. The V segment lost 4 bases and the J segment 2 bases; nucleotides outside the gene matches: 1. The CDR3 coding sequence is TGCAGCGTTGGGACTAGCGGGAGTAACACCGGGGAGCTGTTTTTT. Residues: CSVGTSGSNTGELFF.

J is TRBJ1-3 and V is TRBV5-1; 9 positions agree with TRBD1. Germline CDR1 SGHRS, CDR2 YFSETQ. The junction had 5 bases not matched to a gene; V was cut back by 3 bases and J by 4 bases. This CDR3 has 15 amino acids. The DNA for the CDR3 is TGCGCCAGCAGCTCAACAGGGGGCGCGGGAAACACCATATATTTT. It specifies CASSSTGGAGNTIYF.

This clone was seen a single time. V and J are TRBV4-1 and TRBJ2-7, with D unclear. This CDR3 is built from 14 residues. CDR1 and CDR2 (germline): MGHRA, YSYEKL. The V and J ends lost 1 base and 1 base respectively, with 8 bases between them. The CDR3: CASSQGIGSYEQYF. CDR3 sequence (DNA): TGCGCCAGCAGCCAAGGAATCGGTTCCTACGAGCAGTACTTC.

The table lists this clone with a count of one. The V and J genes are TRBV19 and TRBJ2-3, with TRBD2 identical over 10 bases. The CDR3 is 15 residues long. Germline values: CDR1 LNHDA, CDR2 SQIVND (reference sequence). J was trimmed by 5 bases and V by 7 bases; bases with no gene match: 9. The CDR3, as DNA: TGTGCCAGTACCCTGAGCGGGGGGGCTAAAGATACGCAGTATTTT. Translating gives CASTLSGGAKDTQYF.

This chain connects TRBV5-8 to TRBJ1-4; D is possibly TRBD1 (5 bases). Trimming removed 4 bases at V and 6 bases at J, with 13 bases between. The CDR3 is 14 amino acids. The V gene's germline CDR1 is SGHTS and CDR2 YDEGEE. CDR3 loop: CASSLDTKDEKLFF. The CDR3 nucleotides read TGTGCCAGCAGCCTGGACACGAAAGATGAAAAACTGTTTTTT.

The chain combines TRBV4-3 with TRBJ2-7; 10 bases align to TRBD2. The CDR3 runs 17 residues. The junction had 11 bases not matched to a gene; V was cut back by 0 bases and J by 6 bases. Germline assignment: CDR1 LGHNA and CDR2 YSLEER. CDR3 residues: CASSQDSSGSAASEQYF. DNA for the CDR3: TGCGCCAGCAGCCAAGATTCTAGCGGGAGCGCAGCGTCCGAGCAGTACTTC.

This sequence joins TRBV19 and TRBJ1-1, with 7 bases fitting TRBD1. CDR1 and CDR2 (germline): LNHDA, SQIVND (reference sequence). Trimming removed 3 bases from V and 4 bases from J; junction bases left unmatched: 5. The CDR3 extends over 14 amino acids. CDR3 sequence reads: CASSMRGRGTEAFF. In nucleotides, the CDR3 is TGTGCCAGTAGTATGAGGGGGCGTGGCACTGAAGCTTTCTTT.

The genes are TRBV7-6 and TRBJ2-3; TRBD1 agrees at 10 bases. Trimming took 1 base from V and 1 from J; bases not matched to a gene: 2. There are 16 residues in the CDR3. Germline lookup yields CDR1 SGHVS and CDR2 FNYEAQ. DNA for the CDR3: TGTGCCAGCAGCTTAGTTGGGACAGGGGGCACAGATACGCAGTATTTT. It encodes CASSLVGTGGTDTQYF.

This rearrangement joins TRBV30 to TRBJ1-4; 9 nucleotides agree with TRBD1. The CDR3 totals 14 residues. Germline values: CDR1 GTSNPN, CDR2 SVGIG (reference sequence). The junction had 6 bases not matched to a gene; V was cut back by 2 bases and J by 8 bases. The CDR3 region is CAWSRDRVSEKLFF. The CDR3 DNA sequence: TGTGCCTGGAGTCGGGACAGGGTCTCCGAAAAACTGTTTTTT.

In this sample, this clone turned up once. The rearrangement links TRBV10-1 to TRBJ2-5; a weak D match, TRBD2 (6 bases). Between the trimmed V and J ends, which lost 2 bases and 5 bases, there was a span of 9 bases. The CDR3 contains 13 residues. Germline V lookup: CDR1 WNHNN, CDR2 SYGVQD (reference sequence). The CDR3 sequence: CASSEQGRETQYF. DNA of the CDR3: TGCGCCAGCAGTGAGCAAGGGAGGGAGACCCAGTACTTC.

This clone has only one observation. This chain links TRBV19 with TRBJ2-1; the match to TRBD1 covers 9 bases. CDR1 is LNHDA and CDR2 is SQIVND in the germline V gene (reference sequence). CDR3 size: 15 residues. Unmatched junction bases numbered 4, after V lost 5 bases and J lost 2 bases. CDR3 nucleotides: TGTGCCAGTAGTCCTACAGGGGGCGCCTACAATGAGCAGTTCTTC. It codes for CASSPTGGAYNEQFF.

The chain couples TRBV4-3 to TRBJ2-5; a weak D match, TRBD2 (7 bases). CDR3 length equals 18 residues. The germline V and J ends were trimmed by 0 bases and 0 bases, with 17 bases remaining between them. The V gene's germline CDR1 is LGHNA and CDR2 YSLEER. CDR3 DNA sequence: TGCGCCAGCAGCCAAGATAGGTGGGGGGGGCCCAACCAAGAGACCCAGTACTTC. Its translation is CASSQDRWGGPNQETQYF.

The chain has TRBV6-4 and TRBJ2-3, with TRBD1 matching 8 bases. The J segment lost 3 bases and the V segment lost 4 bases, leaving 6 bases of the junction unmatched. The CDR3 is made up of 15 amino acids. CDR1 MRHNA and CDR2 SNTAGT come from the germline V gene. For the CDR3, the DNA is TGTGCCAGCAGTGTAGGGCAGGGGGCGACAGATACGCAGTATTTT. It is translated as CASSVGQGATDTQYF.

The chain links TRBV4-3 to TRBJ2-2; D is possibly TRBD1 (6 bases). Trimming left V 3 bases short and J 10 bases short, with 18 bases between. Germline CDR1 is LGHNA and CDR2 is YSLEER. This CDR3 region has 15 residues. The CDR3 DNA sequence: TGCGCCAGCAGCCACAACGTCCAGGGGTCTGTGGAGCTGTTTTTT. This sequence encodes CASSHNVQGSVELFF.

V and J are TRBV28 and TRBJ2-5; 11 bases are shared with TRBD2. Trimming removed 1 base from V and 11 bases from J; junction bases left unmatched: 9. Per the germline V gene, CDR1 is MDHEN and CDR2 is SYDVKM. The CDR3 extends over 15 amino acids. This CDR3 is CASSLLVAGGFSQYF. In nucleotides, the CDR3 is TGTGCCAGCAGTTTATTGGTAGCGGGAGGGTTTTCGCAGTACTTC. Together with reference TRBV28 and TRBJ2-5, the CDR3 gives the full variable domain: DVKVTQSSRYLVKRTGEKVFLECVQDMDHENMFWYRQDPGLGLRLIYFSYDVKMKEKGDIPEGYSVSREKKERFSLILESASTNQTSMYLCASSLLVAGGFSQYFGPGTRLLVL.

The chain uses TRBV6-1 and TRBJ1-5; unclear D gene. The CDR3 spans 14 residues. V lost 4 bases and J 4 bases, leaving 11 bases between the germline ends. Germline values: CDR1 MNHNS, CDR2 SASEGT. The CDR3 DNA follows: TGTGCCAGCAGTGGACAAGGAGGTAATCAGCCCCAGCATTTT. Its protein is CASSGQGGNQPQHF.

Here the CDR3 DNA reads TGTGCCAGCAGTGAATTCAGCACCGAGACAGGGACCACCTACGAGCAGTACTTC. Translated: CASSEFSTETGTTYEQYF. This chain joins TRBV2 and TRBJ2-7, with TRBD1 identical over 7 bases. Germline values: CDR1 SNHLY, CDR2 FYNNEI. The CDR3 has 18 amino acids. V trimming: 2 bases; J trimming: 2 bases; junction bases outside the gene matches: 15.

The chain couples TRBV6-5 to TRBJ2-7; a possible D gene is TRBD2 (5 bases). V dropped 5 bases and J dropped 2 bases, with 13 bases sitting between them. Germline V CDR1 and CDR2: MNHEY, SVGAGI. The CDR3 runs to 14 residues. The CDR3 nucleotides read TGTGCCAGCAGTAGAAACGGGGAAACCTACGAGCAGTACTTC. It codes for CASSRNGETYEQYF.

The V and J genes are TRBV2 and TRBJ2-3; 12 bases are shared with TRBD2. The CDR3 extends over 17 amino acids. J lost 3 bases, V lost 6 bases, and 10 bases had no gene match. The germline CDR1 and CDR2 sequences are SNHLY and FYNNEI. The CDR3: CASRGASGRGGTDTQYF. The CDR3 DNA sequence: TGTGCCAGCAGGGGGGCTAGCGGGAGGGGTGGAACAGATACGCAGTATTTT. The variable domain in full, completed from reference TRBV2 and TRBJ2-3, reads EPEVTQTPSHQVTQMGQEVILRCVPISNHLYFYWYRQILGQKVEFLVSFYNNEISEKSEIFDDQFSVERPDGSNFTLKIRSTKLEDSAMYFCASRGASGRGGTDTQYFGPGTRLTVL.